This T cell receptor beta chain was identified in a study of CD8+ T cells in alopecia areata. The study, taken as a whole, reports: Clonality exceeded that of normal scalp in lesional scalp, most notably in alopecia totalis/universalis. There were many expanded lesional clones persisting in scalp and blood during tofacitinib. Scalp data also include sequences from resident alphabeta T cells of normal skin. Among the top 100, expanded CD8+ clones, as well as scalp clonality, were significantly decreased by tofacitinib.

The treatment here: oral pan-JAK inhibitor, 5-10 mg twice daily. Germline assignment: CDR1 SQVTM and CDR2 ANQGSEA. The CDR3 spans 13 residues. Trimming pared 4 bases from V and 1 base from J, leaving 10 bases between. This clone was detected only a few times. Its antigen is undetermined. In each case, RNA was isolated and then reverse transcribed into cDNA as the sequencing template. The method was immunoSEQ multiplex PCR; TCRdb's version includes in-frame clones alone and lacks a portion of them. The sample lists about 210,000 clones, 66% occurring once. This receptor was obtained from a human donor with alopecia areata. The source material was CD4+ T cells sorted from blood, sampled at approximately week 45, from a patient treated with tofacitinib. The rearrangement joins TRBV29-1 to TRBJ1-2; no reliable D call. CDR3 nucleotide sequence: TGCAGCGTTGTGGTGGCTGTTAACTATGGCTACACCTTC. This codes for CSVVVAVNYGYTF.